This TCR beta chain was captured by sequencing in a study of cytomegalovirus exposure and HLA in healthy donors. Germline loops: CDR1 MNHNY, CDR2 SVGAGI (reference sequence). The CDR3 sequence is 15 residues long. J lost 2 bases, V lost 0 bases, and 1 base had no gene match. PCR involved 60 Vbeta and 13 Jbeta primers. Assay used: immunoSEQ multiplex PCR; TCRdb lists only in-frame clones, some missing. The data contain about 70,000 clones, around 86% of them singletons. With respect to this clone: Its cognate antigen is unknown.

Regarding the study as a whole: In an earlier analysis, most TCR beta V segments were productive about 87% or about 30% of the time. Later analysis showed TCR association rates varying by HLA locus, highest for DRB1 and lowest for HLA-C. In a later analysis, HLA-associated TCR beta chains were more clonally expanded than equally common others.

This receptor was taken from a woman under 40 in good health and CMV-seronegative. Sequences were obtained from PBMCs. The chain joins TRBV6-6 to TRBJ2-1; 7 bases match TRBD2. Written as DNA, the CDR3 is TGTGCCAGCAGTTACTCGGCGGGGGCCTACAATGAGCAGTTCTTC. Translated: CASSYSAGAYNEQFF.